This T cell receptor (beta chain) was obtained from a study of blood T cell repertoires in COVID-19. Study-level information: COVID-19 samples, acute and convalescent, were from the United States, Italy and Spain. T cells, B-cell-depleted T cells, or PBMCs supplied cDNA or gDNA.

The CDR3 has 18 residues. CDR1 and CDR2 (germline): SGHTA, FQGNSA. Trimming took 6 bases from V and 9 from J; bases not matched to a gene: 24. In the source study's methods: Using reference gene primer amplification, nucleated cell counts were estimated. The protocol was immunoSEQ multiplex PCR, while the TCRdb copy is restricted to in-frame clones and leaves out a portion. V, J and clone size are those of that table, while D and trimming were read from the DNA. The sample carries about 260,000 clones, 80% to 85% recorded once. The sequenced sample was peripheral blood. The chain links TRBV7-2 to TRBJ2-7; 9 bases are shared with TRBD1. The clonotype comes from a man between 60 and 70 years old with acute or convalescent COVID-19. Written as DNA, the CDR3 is TGTGCCAGCAGGGGGGGACGGACAGGGGCGATGGTCTTGGGGACGCAGTACTTC. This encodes CASRGGRTGAMVLGTQYF.